Shown below are 14 T cell receptor beta chains from a single sample sequenced in a study of CD8 T cells in Susac syndrome. When the RNA was reverse transcribed, random hexamers were used with an input of roughly 0.5 to 1 ug. TCRdb called the immunoSEQ multiplex PCR reads again in MiXCR, with one record for every CDR3 protein. The sample carries 90,000 to 150,000 distinct CDR3 sequences, 80% to 95% recorded once. Sequenced input: CD4+ T cells from PBMCs. The receptors were gathered from a human donor in good health.

This clonotype was counted a single time. V is TRBV20-1 and J is TRBJ2-3; 11 bases map to TRBD2. V lost 6 bases to trimming and J lost 2 bases; unmatched junction nucleotides: 7. Looked up from germline, CDR1 is DFQATT and CDR2 is SNEGSKA (reference sequence). The CDR3 consists of 15 residues. The CDR3 spells CSAIAGGILTDTQYF. The CDR3 DNA is TGCAGTGCGATAGCGGGGGGGATCCTCACAGATACGCAGTATTTT.

This rearrangement joins TRBV10-3 to TRBJ2-5; D gene uncertain. Germline values: CDR1 ENHRY, CDR2 SYGVKD. This CDR3 has 13 residues. Trimming cost V 6 bases and J 1 base, with 9 bases left between them. The CDR3: CAIRPLAQETQYF. The CDR3 DNA reads TGTGCCATCAGGCCCCTGGCCCAAGAGACCCAGTACTTC.

V and J are TRBV7-9 and TRBJ2-3, with unresolved D. Looked up from germline, CDR1 is SEHNR and CDR2 is FQNEAQ (reference sequence). V was cut by 0 bases and J by 3 bases, with 7 bases left in between. The CDR3 contains 14 residues. The CDR3 reads CASSLALFTDTQYF. The DNA of the CDR3 is TGTGCCAGCAGCTTAGCGCTCTTTACAGATACGCAGTATTTT.

This clonotype has only one observation. The J gene is TRBJ1-4, the V gene TRBV5-5; D is uncertain. This CDR3 has 18 residues. Trimming removed 1 base at V and 0 bases at J, with 16 bases between. The germline V gene has CDR1 SGHKS and CDR2 YYEKEE (reference sequence). CDR3 sequence: CASSLSGFQTATNEKLFF. In DNA, the CDR3 is TGTGCCAGCAGCTTGTCCGGGTTCCAGACGGCAACTAATGAAAAACTGTTTTTT.

In this sample, this clonotype turned up a few times. This sequence joins TRBV13 and TRBJ2-7, with 7 nucleotides matching TRBD1. V was pared by 4 bases and J by 2 bases, with 11 bases of the junction left unmatched. The CDR3 contains 16 residues. CDR1 and CDR2 from the germline V gene are PRHDT and FYEKMQ (reference sequence). For the CDR3, the DNA is TGTGCCAGCAGCTATAGACAGGGAAGCCCCACCTACGAGCAGTACTTC. This translates into CASSYRQGSPTYEQYF.

This chain links TRBV29-1 with TRBJ2-1; 8 bases fit TRBD1. Germline lookup yields CDR1 SQVTM and CDR2 ANQGSEA. The CDR3 is 14 amino acids. The J segment lost 4 bases and the V segment lost 5 bases, leaving 7 bases of the junction unmatched. The CDR3 loop is CSVPLTGGYNEQFF. Here the CDR3 DNA reads TGCAGCGTTCCCCTTACAGGGGGGTACAATGAGCAGTTCTTC.

This chain joins TRBV25-1 and TRBJ1-6, with D unclear. Germline V lookup: CDR1 MGHDK, CDR2 SYGVNS. CDR3 size: 13 residues. V was pared by 4 bases and J by 5 bases, with 6 bases between. The CDR3 sequence: CASSGPDNSPLHF. The CDR3 region has the DNA TGTGCCAGCAGTGGTCCGGATAATTCACCCCTCCACTTT. Together with reference TRBV25-1 and TRBJ1-6, the CDR3 gives the full variable domain: EADIYQTPRYLVIGTGKKITLECSQTMGHDKMYWYQQDPGMELHLIHYSYGVNSTEKGDLSSESTVSRIRTEHFPLTLESARPSHTSQYLCASSGPDNSPLHFGNGTRLTVT.

V is TRBV20-1 and J is TRBJ2-2; no clear D gene. In germline, CDR1 is DFQATT, CDR2 SNEGSKA (reference sequence). The CDR3 is 13 amino acids. The V gene lost 4 bases and the J gene lost 2 bases, with 8 bases spanning the gap. As DNA, the CDR3 is TGCAGTGCTAATTCCGGAAACACCGGGGAGCTGTTTTTT. This codes for CSANSGNTGELFF.

This clonotype was observed a single time. The CDR3 here is CASSSTTDNYGYTF. For the CDR3, the DNA is TGTGCCAGCAGCTCAACAACAGATAACTATGGCTACACCTTC. The chain recombines TRBV5-4 with TRBJ1-2; D uncertain. V was shortened by 3 bases and J by 1 base, with 10 bases between the two germline ends. Germline V CDR1 and CDR2: SGHNT, YYREEE (reference sequence). CDR3 length: 14 residues.

The chain combines TRBV6-2 or TRBV6-3 with TRBJ2-3, with D perhaps TRBD2 (5 bases). The CDR3 length is 18 residues. V dropped 2 bases and J dropped 0 bases, with 18 bases sitting between them. Germline-derived CDR1 and CDR2 are MNHEY and SVGEGT. The CDR3 protein is CASSYQITRAKSTDTQYF. The CDR3 DNA follows: TGTGCCAGCAGTTACCAGATAACTAGGGCGAAGAGCACAGATACGCAGTATTTT.

The chain combines TRBV3-1 with TRBJ2-1; TRBD1 matches at 7 bases. The CDR3 spans 13 residues. From germline, CDR1 is LGHDT and CDR2 YNNKEL (reference sequence). J gave up 7 bases and V 1 base, and 1 base lay outside the gene matches. The DNA for the CDR3 is TGTGCCAGCAGCCAAGGCAGGGGGAATGAGCAGTTCTTC. This sequence encodes CASSQGRGNEQFF.

The chain is built from TRBV6-5 and TRBJ1-1, with D tentatively TRBD1 (6 bases). The CDR3 extends over 11 amino acids. Germline lookup yields CDR1 MNHEY and CDR2 SVGAGI. Trimming removed 4 bases from V and 11 bases from J, with 11 bases in between. The CDR3 protein is CASSSTGRAFF. CDR3 nucleotide sequence: TGTGCCAGCAGTTCGACAGGTAGGGCTTTCTTT.

The chain employs TRBV6-2 or TRBV6-3 and TRBJ1-5, with D uncertain. There are 13 residues in the CDR3. Germline V gene lookup returns CDR1 MNHEY and CDR2 SVGEGT. The ends were cut back, 7 bases at V and 9 bases at J, with 16 bases in the middle. The CDR3 region has the DNA TGTGCCAGCAAACGCACGCCGGTTGGGCCCCAGCATTTT. It yields the protein CASKRTPVGPQHF.

Only a few counts were recorded for this clonotype. The gene calls are TRBV6-2 or TRBV6-3 and TRBJ2-7, with D perhaps TRBD1 (6 bases). The CDR3 sequence is 14 residues long. The V gene's germline CDR1 is MNHEY and CDR2 SVGEGT. The V end was cut by 0 bases, the J end by 3 bases, with 9 bases between. CDR3 sequence: CASSYSLTGYEQYF. In DNA form, the CDR3 reads TGTGCCAGCAGTTACTCCCTGACAGGCTACGAGCAGTACTTC.